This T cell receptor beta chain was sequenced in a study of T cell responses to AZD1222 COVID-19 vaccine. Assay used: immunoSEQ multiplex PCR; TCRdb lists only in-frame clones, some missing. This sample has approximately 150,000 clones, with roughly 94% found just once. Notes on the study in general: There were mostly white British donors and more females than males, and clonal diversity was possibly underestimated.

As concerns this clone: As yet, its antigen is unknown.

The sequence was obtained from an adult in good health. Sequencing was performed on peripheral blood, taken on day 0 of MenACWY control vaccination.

CDR3 sequence (DNA): TGTGCCTGGAGTGCACAGGGTTTTAGTGAGCAGTACTTC. Translated, it gives CAWSAQGFSEQYF. The chain combines TRBV30 with TRBJ2-7; possible D gene TRBD1, 6 bases. The V gene's germline CDR1 is GTSNPN and CDR2 SVGIG (reference sequence). Trimming took 1 base from V and 7 from J, leaving 14 bases between them. The length of the CDR3 is 13 residues.